This T cell receptor (beta chain) originates from a study of shared T cell receptors in the human thymus. Sequencing was performed with immunoSEQ multiplex PCR; in TCRdb, only in-frame clones are kept and a portion is missing. The repertoire includes 500,000 to 550,000 clones, 75% to 85% of them detected once, and 0.013% sits in the top ten. The CDR3 covers 16 residues. V lost 4 bases and J lost 6, with 20 bases in between. Germline CDR1 is SGHRS and CDR2 is YFSETQ. This clone has only one observation. Another study also made use of these data, one on human thymus T cells. This second report adds: It was healthy Finnish infants having corrective surgery for congenital heart defects who were the donors.

Sequenced material: thymocytes. This TCR was sampled from a boy less than two years old with a congenital heart defect. The chain recombines TRBV5-1 with TRBJ2-1; tentative D call: TRBD1 (5 bases). The CDR3 region has the DNA TGCGCCAGCAGCCGTCGGGCGGAAGGGGTACGCAATGAGCAGTTCTTC. This translates into CASSRRAEGVRNEQFF.